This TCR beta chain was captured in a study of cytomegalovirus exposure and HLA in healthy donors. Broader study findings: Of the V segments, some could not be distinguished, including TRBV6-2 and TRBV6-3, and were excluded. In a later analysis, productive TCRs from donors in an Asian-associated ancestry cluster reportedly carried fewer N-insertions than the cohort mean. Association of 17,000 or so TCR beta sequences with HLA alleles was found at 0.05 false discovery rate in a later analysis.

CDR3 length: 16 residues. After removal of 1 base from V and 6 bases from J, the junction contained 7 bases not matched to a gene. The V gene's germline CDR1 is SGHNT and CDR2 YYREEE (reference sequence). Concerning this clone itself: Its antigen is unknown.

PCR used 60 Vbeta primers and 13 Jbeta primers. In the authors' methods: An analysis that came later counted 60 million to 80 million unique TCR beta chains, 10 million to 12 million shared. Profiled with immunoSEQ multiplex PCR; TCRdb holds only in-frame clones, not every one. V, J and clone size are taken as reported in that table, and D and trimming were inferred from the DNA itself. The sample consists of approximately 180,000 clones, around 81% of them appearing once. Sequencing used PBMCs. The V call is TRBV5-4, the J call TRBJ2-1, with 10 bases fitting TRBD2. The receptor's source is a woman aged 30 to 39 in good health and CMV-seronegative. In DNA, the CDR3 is TGTGCCAGCAGCTTGACCCCGGGACTAGCGCCCAATGAGCAGTTCTTC. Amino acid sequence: CASSLTPGLAPNEQFF.